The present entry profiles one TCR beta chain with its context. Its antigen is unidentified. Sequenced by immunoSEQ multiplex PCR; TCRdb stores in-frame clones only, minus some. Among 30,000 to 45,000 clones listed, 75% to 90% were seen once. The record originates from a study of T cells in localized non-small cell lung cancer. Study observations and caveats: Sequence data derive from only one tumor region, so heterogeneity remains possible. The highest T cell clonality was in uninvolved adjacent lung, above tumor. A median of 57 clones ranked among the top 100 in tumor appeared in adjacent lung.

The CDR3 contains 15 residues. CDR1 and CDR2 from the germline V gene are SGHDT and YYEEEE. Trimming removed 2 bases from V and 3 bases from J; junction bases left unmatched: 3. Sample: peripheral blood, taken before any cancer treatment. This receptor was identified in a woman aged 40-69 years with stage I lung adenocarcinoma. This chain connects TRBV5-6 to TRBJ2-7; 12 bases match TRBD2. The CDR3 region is CASSFGTSGFYEQYF. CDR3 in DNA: TGTGCCAGCAGCTTCGGGACTAGCGGGTTCTACGAGCAGTACTTC.